The T cell receptor (beta chain) described here comes from a study of blood T cell repertoires in COVID-19. The germline gives CDR1 LGHDT, CDR2 YNNKEL (reference sequence). Trimming left V 1 base short and J 3 bases short, with 6 bases between. This CDR3 is built from 13 residues. Original processing methods: Reference gene primers were amplified, and this amplification served to estimate nucleated cell counts. Assay used: immunoSEQ multiplex PCR; TCRdb lists only in-frame clones, some missing. That table is the source of V, J and clone size, and D and trimming were worked out from the DNA. The table has about 120,000 clones, more than 70% seen once.

The chain uses TRBV3-1 (or the pseudogene TRBV3-2) and TRBJ1-2; perhaps TRBD1 as D (5 bases). The sequence came from a man aged 65 to 79 with acute or convalescent COVID-19. Source material: peripheral blood. The CDR3 protein is CASSQARDYGYTF. CDR3 coding DNA: TGTGCCAGCAGCCAAGCCAGGGACTATGGCTACACCTTC.